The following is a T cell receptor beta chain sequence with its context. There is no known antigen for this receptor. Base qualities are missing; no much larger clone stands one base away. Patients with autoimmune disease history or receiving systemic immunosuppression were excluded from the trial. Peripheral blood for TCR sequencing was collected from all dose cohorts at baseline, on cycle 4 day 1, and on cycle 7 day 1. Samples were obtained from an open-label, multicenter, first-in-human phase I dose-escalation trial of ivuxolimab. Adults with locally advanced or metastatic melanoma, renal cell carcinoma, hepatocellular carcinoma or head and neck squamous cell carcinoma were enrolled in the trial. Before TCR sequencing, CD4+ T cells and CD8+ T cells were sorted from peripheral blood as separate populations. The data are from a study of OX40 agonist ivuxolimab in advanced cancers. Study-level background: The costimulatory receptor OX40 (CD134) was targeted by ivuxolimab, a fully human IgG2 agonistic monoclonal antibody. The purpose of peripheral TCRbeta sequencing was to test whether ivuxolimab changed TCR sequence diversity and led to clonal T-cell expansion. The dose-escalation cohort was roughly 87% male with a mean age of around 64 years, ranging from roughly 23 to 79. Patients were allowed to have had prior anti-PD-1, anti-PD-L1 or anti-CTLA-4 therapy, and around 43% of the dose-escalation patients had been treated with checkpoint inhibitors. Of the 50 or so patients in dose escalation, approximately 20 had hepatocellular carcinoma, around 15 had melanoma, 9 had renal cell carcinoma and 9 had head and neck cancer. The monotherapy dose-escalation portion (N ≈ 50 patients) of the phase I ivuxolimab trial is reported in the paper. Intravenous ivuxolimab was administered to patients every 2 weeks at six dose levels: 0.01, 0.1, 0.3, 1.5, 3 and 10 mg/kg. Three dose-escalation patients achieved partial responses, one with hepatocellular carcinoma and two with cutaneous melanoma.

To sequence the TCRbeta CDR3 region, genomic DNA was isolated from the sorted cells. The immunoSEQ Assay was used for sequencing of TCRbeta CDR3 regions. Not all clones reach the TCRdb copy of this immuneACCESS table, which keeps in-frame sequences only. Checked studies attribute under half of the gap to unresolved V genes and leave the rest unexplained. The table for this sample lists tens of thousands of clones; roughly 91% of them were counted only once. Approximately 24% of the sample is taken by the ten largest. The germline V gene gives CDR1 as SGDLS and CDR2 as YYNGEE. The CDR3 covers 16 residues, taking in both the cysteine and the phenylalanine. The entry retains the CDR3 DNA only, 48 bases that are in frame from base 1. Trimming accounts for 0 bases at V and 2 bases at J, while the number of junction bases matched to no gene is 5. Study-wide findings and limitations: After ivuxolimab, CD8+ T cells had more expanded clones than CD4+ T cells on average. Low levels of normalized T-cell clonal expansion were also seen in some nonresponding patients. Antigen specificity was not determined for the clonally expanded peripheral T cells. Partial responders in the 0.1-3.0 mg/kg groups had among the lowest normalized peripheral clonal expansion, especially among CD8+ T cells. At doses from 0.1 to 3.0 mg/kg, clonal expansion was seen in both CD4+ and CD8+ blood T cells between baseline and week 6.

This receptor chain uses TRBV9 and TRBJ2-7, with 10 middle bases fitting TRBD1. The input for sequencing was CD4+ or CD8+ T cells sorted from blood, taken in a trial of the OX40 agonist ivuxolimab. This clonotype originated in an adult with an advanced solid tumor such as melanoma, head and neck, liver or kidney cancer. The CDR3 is CASSVAGTGVAYEQYF. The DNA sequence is TGTGCCAGCAGCGTAGCCGGGACAGGGGTAGCCTACGAGCAGTACTTC.